The sample holds one count of the clone carrying this T cell receptor beta chain. Its antigen is still unknown. One end of the junction fails to match germline, which may point to a read error. Genomic DNA provided the template from which TCR beta VDJ and CDR3 profiles were obtained. MiXCR, run by TCRdb on the reads, gives a single entry per CDR3 protein. Of roughly 420,000 distinct CDR3 sequences in the sample, just under 70% were seen once. These data belong to a study of CD8+CD57+ T cells in acquired aplastic anemia. Overall study context: Average DNA yield from sorted CD4+ and CD8+ cells was about 3.2 ug. The average read count for CD4+ cells in healthy donors was 9 million to 14 million. General study results and limits: The same twenty-nine CD8+ CDR3 sequences occurred in patients and in controls.

The sample taken for sequencing was sorted CD4+, CD8+, or CD8+CD57+ T cells (not recorded which) from PBMCs. The origin of this receptor is a human donor in good health, serving as a control.

CDR3 bases: TGTGCCAGCAGCTTGTCGGCGGGAGGGGACGGGGACTTC. It specifies CASSLSAGGDGDF. This rearrangement joins TRBV9 to TRBJ2-7; 9 nucleotides line up with TRBD2. Germline CDR1 reads SGDLS; CDR2 reads YYNGEE. This CDR3 is 13 amino acids long.